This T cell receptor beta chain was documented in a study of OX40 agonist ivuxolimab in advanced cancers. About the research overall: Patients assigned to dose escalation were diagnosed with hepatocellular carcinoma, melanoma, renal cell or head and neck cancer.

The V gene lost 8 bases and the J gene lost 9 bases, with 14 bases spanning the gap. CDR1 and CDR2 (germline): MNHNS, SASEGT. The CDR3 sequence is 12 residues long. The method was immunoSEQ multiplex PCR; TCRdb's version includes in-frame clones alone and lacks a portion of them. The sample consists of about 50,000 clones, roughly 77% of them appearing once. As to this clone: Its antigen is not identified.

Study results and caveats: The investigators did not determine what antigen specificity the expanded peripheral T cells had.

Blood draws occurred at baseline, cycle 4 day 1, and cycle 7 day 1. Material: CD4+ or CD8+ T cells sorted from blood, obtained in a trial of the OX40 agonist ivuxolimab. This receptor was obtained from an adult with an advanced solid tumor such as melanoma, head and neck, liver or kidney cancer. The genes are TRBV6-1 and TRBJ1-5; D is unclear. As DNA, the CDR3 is TGTGCCAGCGGGCCTTTTGGGCCGCCCCAGCATTTT. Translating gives CASGPFGPPQHF.